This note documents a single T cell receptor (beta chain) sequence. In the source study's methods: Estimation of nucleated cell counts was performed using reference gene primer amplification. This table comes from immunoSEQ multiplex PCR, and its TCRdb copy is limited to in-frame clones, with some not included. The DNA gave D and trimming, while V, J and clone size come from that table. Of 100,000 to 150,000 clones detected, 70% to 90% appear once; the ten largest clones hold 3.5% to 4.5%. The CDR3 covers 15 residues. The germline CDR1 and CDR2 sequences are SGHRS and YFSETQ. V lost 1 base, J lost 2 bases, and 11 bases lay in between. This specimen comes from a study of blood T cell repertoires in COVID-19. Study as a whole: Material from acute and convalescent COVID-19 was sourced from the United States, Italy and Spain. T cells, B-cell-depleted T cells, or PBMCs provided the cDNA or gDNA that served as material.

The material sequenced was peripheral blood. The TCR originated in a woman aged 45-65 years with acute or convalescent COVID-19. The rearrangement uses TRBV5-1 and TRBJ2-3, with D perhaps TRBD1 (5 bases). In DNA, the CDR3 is TGCGCCAGCAGCTTGTCATCAGGGTCCACAGATACGCAGTATTTT. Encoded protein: CASSLSSGSTDTQYF.